The clone carrying this TCR beta chain was detected only a few times. Germline-derived CDR1 and CDR2 are KGHDR and SFDVKD. V lost 5 bases to trimming and J lost 5 bases, with 11 bases between them. The CDR3 extends over 13 amino acids. The data derive from a study of blood T cell repertoires in COVID-19. The overall study: Sites in the United States, Italy and Spain provided acute and convalescent COVID-19 samples.

Original data processing: Amplification of reference gene primers provided the estimated nucleated cell counts. Libraries were prepared by immunoSEQ multiplex PCR; TCRdb keeps only in-frame clonotypes and omits some of them. From that table come the V and J calls and clone size; the DNA was used to work out D and trimming. Of tens of thousands of clones listed, roughly 80% are singletons. This receptor was identified in a man between 65 and 85 years old with active COVID-19. V and J are TRBV24-1 and TRBJ1-2; D is unresolved. Material for sequencing was peripheral blood. The CDR3 protein is CATSGPPGYGYTF. In DNA, the CDR3 is TGTGCCACCAGTGGACCTCCGGGGTATGGCTACACCTTC.